What follows is one T cell receptor beta chain and its context. The data were produced by immunoSEQ multiplex PCR, yet TCRdb's version contains in-frame clones alone and is incomplete. Here the sample spans a few hundred thousand clones, around 87% being singletons. The source of the sample is a study of blood T cell repertoires in COVID-19. Turning to the study itself: Italy, Spain and the United States were the sources of the convalescent and acute COVID-19 samples. PBMCs, B-cell-depleted T cells, or T cells were the source of the cDNA or gDNA that made up the material.

Looked up from germline, CDR1 is MDHEN and CDR2 is SYDVKM. Trimming removed 7 bases at V and 0 bases at J, with 28 bases between. The CDR3 contains 21 residues. The rearrangement links TRBV28 to TRBJ2-6; possibly TRBD2 for D (7 bases). The specimen sequenced was peripheral blood. The receptor was derived from a woman aged 30 to 39 with COVID-19, enrolled during active disease. The CDR3 loop reads CASTGGRGKGPSTSGANVLTF. CDR3 bases: TGTGCCAGCACGGGAGGCAGGGGAAAAGGACCTTCTACCTCTGGGGCCAACGTCCTGACTTTC.